The entry below gives a single T cell receptor beta chain sequence along with its context. Antigen specificity is unknown. Repertoires were generated with immunoSEQ multiplex PCR, while TCRdb's copy carries only in-frame clones and drops some. The profile shows fewer than 250,000 clones, about 92% of them singletons. Per the germline V gene, CDR1 is MGHRA and CDR2 is YSYEKL. V shed 0 bases and J shed 6 bases, with 11 bases lying between them. This CDR3 spans 15 amino acids. This sample was taken from a study of T cell responses to AZD1222 COVID-19 vaccine. Study results and caveats: Donors were largely white British and mainly female; clonal diversity was possibly underestimated. With two AZD1222 doses given, Spike-specific TCR breadth and depth both rose.

The sequence was collected from an adult in good health. The specimen was peripheral blood, collected on day 0 of AZD1222 vaccination. The gene calls are TRBV4-1 and TRBJ1-4, with D perhaps matching TRBD1 (5 bases). CDR3 in amino acids: CASSQDQGSDEKLFF. CDR3 bases: TGCGCCAGCAGCCAAGATCAGGGTAGCGATGAAAAACTGTTTTTT.